The sequence of this TCR beta chain was determined in a study of regulatory T cells in long-lasting Graves disease. Construction of TCR beta libraries relied on iRepertoire HTBI primers and on Arm-PCR targeting CDR3 regions. TCRdb itself ran the multiplex PCR reads through MiXCR, one entry per CDR3 protein. The sample includes some 450,000 distinct CDR3 sequences, approximately 16% of them seen just once. Stated time point: newly diagnosed GD, antithyroid drugs for less than 3 months. The authors made the TCR library using RNA they extracted from PBMCs. The sample holds a few counts of this clonotype. The CDR3 consists of 15 residues. Looked up from germline, CDR1 is DFQATT and CDR2 is SNEGSKA (reference sequence). The ends were cut back, 0 bases at V and 3 bases at J, with 12 bases in the middle. These data were also filed under a second study, of T cells in Graves' hyperthyroidism and ophthalmopathy.

V usage is TRBV20-1 and J usage is TRBJ2-1; D possibly corresponds to TRBD2 (6 bases). The sample consisted of peripheral blood mononuclear cells (PBMCs), taken at new diagnosis, from a patient treated with antithyroid drugs. This receptor was identified in a woman between 25 and 40 years old with Graves disease. CDR3 in amino acids: CSARDRRGYYNEQFF. The CDR3 DNA follows: TGCAGTGCTAGAGATCGGCGGGGATACTACAATGAGCAGTTCTTC.